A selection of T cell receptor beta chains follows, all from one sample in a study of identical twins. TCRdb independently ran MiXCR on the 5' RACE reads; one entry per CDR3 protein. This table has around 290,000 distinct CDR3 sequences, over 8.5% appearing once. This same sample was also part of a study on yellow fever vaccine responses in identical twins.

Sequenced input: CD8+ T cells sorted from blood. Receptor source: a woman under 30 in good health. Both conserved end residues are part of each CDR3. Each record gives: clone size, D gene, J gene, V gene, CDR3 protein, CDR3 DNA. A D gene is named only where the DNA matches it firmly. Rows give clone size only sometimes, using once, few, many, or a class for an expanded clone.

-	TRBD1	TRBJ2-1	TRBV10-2	CASSERDRGSPREEQFF	TGCGCCAGCAGTGAGCGGGACAGGGGGTCCCCCAGGGAGGAGCAGTTCTTC
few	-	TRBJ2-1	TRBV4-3	CASSPSTTHNEQFF	TGCGCCAGCAGCCCGTCGACTACACACAATGAGCAGTTCTTC
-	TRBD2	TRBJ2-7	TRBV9	CASSTSSGGGYEQYF	TGTGCCAGCAGCACCTCTAGCGGGGGGGGGTACGAGCAGTACTTC
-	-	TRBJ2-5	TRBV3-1	CASSPRPRTGETQYF	TGTGCCAGCAGCCCCAGACCTAGGACGGGAGAGACCCAGTACTTC
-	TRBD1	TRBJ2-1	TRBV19	CASSRIRDRVNEQFF	TGTGCCAGTAGCCGAATCCGGGACAGGGTCAATGAGCAGTTCTTC
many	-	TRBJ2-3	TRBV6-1	CASSTLDPRPDTQYF	TGTGCCAGCAGTACCCTGGACCCGCGGCCAGATACGCAGTATTTT
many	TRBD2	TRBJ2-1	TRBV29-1	CSVEGGGAGGYNEQFF	TGCAGCGTTGAAGGGGGGGGAGCTGGAGGCTACAATGAGCAGTTCTTC
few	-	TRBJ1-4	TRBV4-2	CASSQATVSNEKLFF	TGTGCCAGCAGCCAAGCAACAGTTAGTAATGAAAAACTGTTTTTT
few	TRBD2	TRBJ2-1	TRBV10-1	CASQREGYNEVQFF	TGCGCCAGCCAGCGGGAGGGATACAATGAGGTGCAGTTCTTC
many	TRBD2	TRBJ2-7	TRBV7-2	CASSHSGGSSYEQYF	TGTGCCAGCAGCCATAGCGGGGGAAGCTCCTACGAGCAGTACTTC
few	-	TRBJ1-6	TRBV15	CATSKEGPLPSYNSPLHF	TGTGCCACCAGCAAAGAGGGGCCCCTACCCTCCTATAATTCACCCCTCCACTTT
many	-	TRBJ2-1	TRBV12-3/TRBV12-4	CATGGYPDNEQFF	TGTGCCACAGGAGGCTACCCTGACAATGAGCAGTTCTTC
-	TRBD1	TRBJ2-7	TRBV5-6	CASSQLRDRPYEQYF	TGTGCCAGCAGCCAGCTCCGGGACAGGCCTTACGAGCAGTACTTC
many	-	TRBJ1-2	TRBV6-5	CASKSNYGYTF	TGTGCCAGCAAGAGCAACTATGGCTACACCTTC
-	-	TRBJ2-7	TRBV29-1	CSVGAGRGYEQYF	TGCAGCGTTGGGGCAGGCAGGGGCTACGAGCAGTACTTC
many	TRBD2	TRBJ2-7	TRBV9	CASSPRPLLRREGLYTYEQYF	TGTGCCAGCAGCCCCCGACCCCTATTGCGGCGGGAGGGCCTATATACCTACGAGCAGTACTTC
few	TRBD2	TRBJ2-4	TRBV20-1	CSAKLAGGLPLAKNIQYF	TGCAGTGCTAAACTAGCGGGGGGATTGCCTCTAGCCAAAAACATTCAGTACTTC
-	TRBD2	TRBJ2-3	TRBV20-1	CSARKGLAGFRDTQYF	TGCAGTGCTAGAAAGGGACTAGCGGGGTTTAGGGATACGCAGTATTTT
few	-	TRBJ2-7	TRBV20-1	CSARPGSDVFSYEQYF	TGCAGTGCTAGACCAGGTTCGGACGTGTTTTCCTACGAGCAGTACTTC
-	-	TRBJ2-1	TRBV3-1	CASSPGPGAPNNEQFF	TGTGCCAGCAGCCCAGGTCCGGGGGCCCCCAACAATGAGCAGTTCTTC
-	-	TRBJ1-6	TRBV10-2	CASSDGLSLYNSPLHF	TGCGCCAGCAGTGATGGACTGTCCCTATATAATTCACCCCTCCACTTT
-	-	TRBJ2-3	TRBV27	CASSLSRTDTQYF	TGTGCCAGCAGTCTTAGCCGGACAGATACGCAGTATTTT
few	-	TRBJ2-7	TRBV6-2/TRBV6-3	CASSFLKGVGEQYF	TGTGCCAGCAGTTTTCTGAAAGGGGTCGGCGAGCAGTACTTC
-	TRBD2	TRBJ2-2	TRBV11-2	CASSLDRGGRLPFGELFF	TGTGCCAGCAGCTTAGATCGGGGGGGCCGGCTACCTTTCGGGGAGCTGTTTTTT
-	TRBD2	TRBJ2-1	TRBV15	CATSRDAGGYNEQFF	TGTGCCACCAGCAGAGATGCGGGAGGGTACAATGAGCAGTTCTTC
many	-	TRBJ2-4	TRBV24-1	CATSVFQKAKNIQYF	TGTGCCACCAGTGTATTTCAGAAAGCCAAAAACATTCAGTACTTC
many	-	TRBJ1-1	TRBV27	CATRGGSTEAFF	TGTGCCACGCGGGGAGGGAGCACTGAAGCTTTCTTT
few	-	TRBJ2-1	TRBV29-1	CSVVQREQQFF	TGCAGCGTTGTTCAAAGGGAGCAGCAGTTCTTC
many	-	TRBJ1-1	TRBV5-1	CASSLDGGGGPHTEAFF	TGCGCCAGCAGCTTGGATGGTGGCGGGGGTCCCCACACTGAAGCTTTCTTT
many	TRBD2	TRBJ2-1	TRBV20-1	CSAGSGRSYTEQFF	TGCAGTGCTGGAAGCGGGAGATCCTACACTGAGCAGTTCTTC
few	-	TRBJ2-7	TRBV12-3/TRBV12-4	CASSAVIPYEQYF	TGTGCCAGCAGTGCCGTCATCCCCTACGAGCAGTACTTC
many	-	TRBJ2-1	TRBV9	CASSVVANEQFF	TGTGCCAGCAGCGTAGTCGCTAATGAGCAGTTCTTC
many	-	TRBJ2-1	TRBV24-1	CATSDLKGPPSLSF	TGTGCCACCAGTGATTTAAAAGGGCCTCCCTCTCTAAGCTTC
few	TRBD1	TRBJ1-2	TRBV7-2	CASSLYSDRDYGYTF	TGTGCCAGCAGCTTGTACTCGGACAGGGACTATGGCTACACCTTC
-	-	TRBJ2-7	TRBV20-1	CSAGEGGVSSYEQYF	TGCAGTGCCGGGGAGGGGGGCGTAAGCTCCTACGAGCAGTACTTC
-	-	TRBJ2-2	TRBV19	CASSPDLLGTGELFF	TGTGCCAGTAGTCCCGATCTCCTGGGGACCGGGGAGCTGTTTTTT
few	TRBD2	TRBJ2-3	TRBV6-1	CASRTTSGGSDTQYF	TGTGCCAGCAGAACTACTAGCGGGGGATCGGATACGCAGTATTTT
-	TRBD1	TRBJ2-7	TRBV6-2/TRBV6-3	CASSYWDSEQYF	TGTGCCAGCAGTTACTGGGACAGCGAGCAGTACTTC
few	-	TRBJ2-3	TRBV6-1	CASSPRPLAAHTDTQYF	TGTGCCAGCAGCCCCAGGCCCCTTGCAGCCCACACAGATACGCAGTATTTT
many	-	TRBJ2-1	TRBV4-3	CASSQTASYNEQFF	TGCGCCAGCAGCCAAACGGCCTCCTACAATGAGCAGTTCTTC
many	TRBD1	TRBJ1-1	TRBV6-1	CASRIRDRLNTEAFF	TGTGCCAGCCGAATTCGGGACAGATTGAACACTGAAGCTTTCTTT
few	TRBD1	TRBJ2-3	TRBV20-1	CSVWPRDRVTDTQYF	TGCAGTGTTTGGCCCCGGGACAGGGTCACAGATACGCAGTATTTT
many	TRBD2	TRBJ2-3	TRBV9	CASSSGGQTTYTQYF	TGTGCCAGCAGCTCGGGGGGGCAAACAACTTATACGCAGTATTTT
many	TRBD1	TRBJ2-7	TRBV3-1	CASSQDPGGSYEQYF	TGTGCCAGCAGCCAAGATCCAGGGGGCTCCTACGAGCAGTACTTC
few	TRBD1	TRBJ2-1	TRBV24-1	CATGYGDSDEQFF	TGTGCAACCGGGTACGGGGACAGCGATGAGCAGTTCTTC
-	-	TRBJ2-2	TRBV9	CASSVAGTSRPTGELFF	TGTGCCAGCAGCGTAGCCGGGACCAGTCGGCCCACCGGGGAGCTGTTTTTT
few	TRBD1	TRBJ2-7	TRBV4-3	CASSQETGTGGVYEQYF	TGCGCCAGCAGCCAAGAAACCGGGACAGGGGGCGTCTACGAGCAGTACTTC
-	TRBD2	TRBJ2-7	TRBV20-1	CSARDRDSFRLAGVHEQYF	TGCAGTGCTAGAGATCGAGATAGTTTCCGACTAGCGGGAGTACACGAGCAGTACTTC
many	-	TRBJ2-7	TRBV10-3	CAISEMGSYEQYF	TGTGCCATCAGTGAAATGGGGTCCTACGAGCAGTACTTC
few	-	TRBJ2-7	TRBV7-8	CASSASPPGAEQYF	TGTGCCAGCAGCGCTTCTCCTCCGGGGGCCGAGCAGTACTTC
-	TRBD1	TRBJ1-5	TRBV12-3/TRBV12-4	CASSNDDREGQPQHF	TGTGCCAGCAGCAACGATGACAGGGAGGGTCAGCCCCAGCATTTT
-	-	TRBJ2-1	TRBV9	CASSVGGREDSEQFF	TGTGCCAGCAGCGTAGGTGGCAGGGAGGACTCTGAGCAGTTCTTC
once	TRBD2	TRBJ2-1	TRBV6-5	CASSYSYAGAITGYNEQFF	TGTGCCAGCAGTTACTCCTACGCGGGAGCCATAACGGGCTACAATGAGCAGTTCTTC